The clone carrying this TCR beta chain was counted at least ten times. Its antigen is not known. Time point specified: sample taken at primary tumor resection. The data were taken from a study of spatial heterogeneity in lung cancer. Study-level background: Among detected sequences, beta-chain ones consistently exceeded alpha-chain ones in number.

Germline V lookup: CDR1 SGDLS, CDR2 YYNGEE. There are 14 residues in the CDR3. V dropped 0 bases and J dropped 11; count of bases not matched to a gene: 3. TCRdb passed the 5' RACE reads through MiXCR, listing each CDR3 protein once. The sample carries approximately 13,000 distinct CDR3 sequences, roughly 5% recorded once. The study, taken as a whole, reports: The study found that expanded intratumoral alpha and beta TCR counts tracked tumor mutation counts.

The sequencing here drew on lung tumor tissue, taken at surgery. This sequence joins TRBV9 and TRBJ1-6; the match to TRBD1 covers 9 bases. This receptor was obtained from a male donor with early-stage non-small cell lung cancer. Written as DNA, the CDR3 is TGTGCCAGCAGCGTAGATGACAGGGGGACACCCCTCCACTTT. Protein product: CASSVDDRGTPLHF.